The 23 T cell receptor beta chains below were found in one sample sequenced in a study of T-cell reconstitution after alpha-beta-depleted transplantation in children. The authors prepared the TCRbeta library with unique molecular identifiers. MiXCR was run by TCRdb on the PCR reads, yielding one entry per CDR3 protein. In the table there are under 250,000 distinct CDR3 sequences, about 24% of which are singletons. Material: PBMCs, mostly from graft donor cells, obtained 360 days after TCRalphabeta/CD19-depleted stem cell transplant. These receptors were obtained from a female patient aged 2-15 years who had a stem cell transplant for congenital amegakaryocytic thrombocytopenia, so the T cells may come from the graft donor.

This clonotype has just a few counts. V gene TRBV19 combines with J gene TRBJ2-1; D uncertain. Germline V gene sequence: CDR1 LNHDA, CDR2 SQIVND (reference sequence). Trimming stripped 3 bases from V and 6 bases from J, with 12 bases between. This CDR3 is built from 14 residues. As DNA, the CDR3 is TGTGCCAGTAGTATCCTCCTTCTTTCCAATGAGCAGTTCTTC. This gives the protein CASSILLLSNEQFF. Based on the CDR3 plus reference TRBV19 and TRBJ2-1, the full variable domain is DGGITQSPKYLFRKEGQNVTLSCEQNLNHDAMYWYRQDPGQGLRLIYYSQIVNDFQKGDIAEGYSVSREKKESFPLTVTSAQKNPTAFYLCASSILLLSNEQFFGPGTRLTVL.

This clonotype was seen a handful of times. The genes are TRBV3-1 and TRBJ2-7, with a tentative D call TRBD1 (5 bases). The V and J ends lost 0 bases and 3 bases respectively, with 9 bases between them. Germline assignment: CDR1 LGHDT and CDR2 YNNKEL (reference sequence). The CDR3 runs to 14 residues. The CDR3 DNA sequence: TGTGCCAGCAGCCAAGACCCCGACAGCTACGAGCAGTACTTC. It encodes CASSQDPDSYEQYF.

Only a few counts were recorded for this clonotype. The chain couples TRBV3-1 to TRBJ1-5; TRBD1 agrees at 8 bases. This CDR3 has 16 amino acids. Germline assignment: CDR1 LGHDT and CDR2 YNNKEL (reference sequence). J was trimmed by 4 bases and V by 4 bases; bases with no gene match: 9. The CDR3 DNA is TGTGCCAGCAGCCCCCACGGCGGGACAGGAAATCAGCCCCAGCATTTT. Its protein is CASSPHGGTGNQPQHF.

The V gene is TRBV3-1, the J gene TRBJ2-7; D is unresolved. This CDR3 contains 13 residues. Germline values: CDR1 LGHDT, CDR2 YNNKEL (reference sequence). The germline V and J ends were trimmed by 1 base and 1 base, with 5 bases remaining between them. CDR3 amino acids: CASSQGLSYEQYF. CDR3 nucleotides: TGTGCCAGCAGCCAAGGCCTTTCCTACGAGCAGTACTTC.

This clonotype came up many times. The chain employs TRBV4-3 and TRBJ2-2; D remains unclear. V lost 4 bases to trimming and J lost 2 bases, with 8 bases between them. Germline CDR1 reads LGHNA; CDR2 reads YSLEER. The CDR3 extends over 14 amino acids. CDR3 protein: CASSLTVNTGELFF. The DNA for the CDR3 is TGCGCCAGCAGCCTCACAGTCAACACCGGGGAGCTGTTTTTT.

The V call is TRBV20-1, the J call TRBJ2-1; 9 nucleotides line up with TRBD1. In germline, CDR1 is DFQATT, CDR2 SNEGSKA (reference sequence). The length of the CDR3 is 15 residues. The junction had 4 bases not matched to a gene; V was cut back by 0 bases and J by 4 bases. The chain's CDR3 is CSARDPGQGYNEQFF. CDR3 in DNA: TGCAGTGCTAGAGATCCTGGACAGGGGTACAATGAGCAGTTCTTC.

The sample holds a few counts of this clonotype. V gene TRBV4-1 combines with J gene TRBJ2-7; D remains ambiguous. The CDR3 is 13 amino acids. Germline V lookup: CDR1 MGHRA, CDR2 YSYEKL. V dropped 1 base and J dropped 5 bases, with 9 bases sitting between them. DNA of the CDR3: TGCGCCAGCAGCCAAGTGGGATGGGACGAGCAGTACTTC. Translated: CASSQVGWDEQYF.

This clonotype was picked up a small number of times. The chain has TRBV28 and TRBJ2-7, with D perhaps matching TRBD1 (6 bases). This CDR3 spans 15 amino acids. From germline, CDR1 is MDHEN and CDR2 SYDVKM. V lost 6 bases to trimming and J lost 3 bases, with 18 bases between them. The CDR3 region has the DNA TGTGCCAGCAGCCATATCGGGACATCAGACTACGAGCAGTACTTC. The encoded protein is CASSHIGTSDYEQYF. The whole variable domain, remainder taken from reference TRBV28 and TRBJ2-7, is DVKVTQSSRYLVKRTGEKVFLECVQDMDHENMFWYRQDPGLGLRLIYFSYDVKMKEKGDIPEGYSVSREKKERFSLILESASTNQTSMYLCASSHIGTSDYEQYFGPGTRLTVT.

This clonotype was picked up many times. This chain links TRBV18 with TRBJ2-1; 11 bases match TRBD2. Germline-derived CDR1 and CDR2 are KGHSH and LQKENI. V trimming: 3 bases; J trimming: 0 bases; junction bases outside the gene matches: 1. The CDR3 consists of 16 residues. CDR3 bases: TGTGCCAGCTCACCGGGACTAGCGGTCTCCTACAATGAGCAGTTCTTC. This encodes CASSPGLAVSYNEQFF.

J is TRBJ2-4 and V is TRBV30; 9 bases match TRBD1. The germline gives CDR1 GTSNPN, CDR2 SVGIG (reference sequence). After removal of 0 bases from V and 1 base from J, the junction contained 1 base not matched to a gene. This CDR3 spans 15 amino acids. CDR3 DNA sequence: TGTGCCTGGAGTGTCGGGACAGGGGCCAAAAACATTCAGTACTTC. It translates to CAWSVGTGAKNIQYF.

CDR3 sequence reads: CASSLLVRGYTEAFF. Here the CDR3 DNA reads TGCGCCAGCAGCCTCTTAGTGCGAGGGTACACTGAAGCTTTCTTT. The chain uses TRBV4-1 and TRBJ1-1; no definite D call. The CDR3 sequence is 15 residues long. The germline gives CDR1 MGHRA, CDR2 YSYEKL. Trimming pared 4 bases from V and 3 bases from J, leaving 15 bases between.

The chain couples TRBV7-9 to TRBJ2-7, with D unclear. The V and J ends lost 2 bases and 6 bases respectively, with 17 bases between them. The germline gives CDR1 SEHNR, CDR2 FQNEAQ (reference sequence). The CDR3 loop spans 15 amino acids. The CDR3 loop reads CASSLSDRLRSEQYF. The CDR3 DNA follows: TGTGCCAGCAGCTTATCCGACCGACTTCGATCCGAGCAGTACTTC.

The V and J genes are TRBV7-6 and TRBJ2-7, with 7 positions matching TRBD1. Germline V gene sequence: CDR1 SGHVS, CDR2 FNYEAQ. The CDR3 is 14 amino acids. Losses at the gene ends were 5 bases for V and 5 bases for J; bases not matched to a gene: 9. The CDR3 sequence: CASSPGTVIHEQYF. The CDR3 DNA follows: TGTGCCAGCAGCCCGGGGACAGTAATCCACGAGCAGTACTTC. The full variable domain, in which reference TRBV7-6 and TRBJ2-7 provide the parts outside the CDR3, is GAGVSQSPRYKVTKRGQDVALRCDPISGHVSLYWYRQALGQGPEFLTYFNYEAQQDKSGLPNDRFSAERPEGSISTLTIQRTEQRDSAMYRCASSPGTVIHEQYFGPGTRLTVT.

This clonotype was seen at least ten times. This chain uses TRBV3-1 with TRBJ2-3, with 9 bases aligning to TRBD2. This CDR3 region has 17 residues. Germline lookup yields CDR1 LGHDT and CDR2 YNNKEL (reference sequence). V shed 3 bases and J 3 bases; nucleotides not matched to a gene: 10. CDR3 DNA sequence: TGTGCCAGCAGCCACCGGAAGCGGGGGGTGGGTACAGATACGCAGTATTTT. Protein sequence: CASSHRKRGVGTDTQYF.

The chain has TRBV7-9 and TRBJ2-7; D is undetermined. V lost 4 bases and J 2 bases, leaving 21 bases between the germline ends. The CDR3 is made up of 17 amino acids. Germline V gene lookup returns CDR1 SEHNR and CDR2 FQNEAQ (reference sequence). As DNA, the CDR3 is TGTGCCAGCAGCTCAAGCGCGGCAGCCAAAACCGCCTACGAGCAGTACTTC. It encodes CASSSSAAAKTAYEQYF.

This clonotype was observed a handful of times. The CDR3 is CASSARTDTQYF. The CDR3 DNA is TGTGCCAGCAGCGCCCGCACAGATACGCAGTATTTT. This chain links TRBV7-8 with TRBJ2-3; D not resolved. Trimming removed 5 bases from V and 1 base from J, with 4 bases in between. The length of the CDR3 is 12 residues. The V gene's germline CDR1 is SGHVS and CDR2 FQNEAQ.

This clonotype occurred a few times. J is TRBJ2-2 and V is TRBV2; D gene ambiguous. V was trimmed by 6 bases and J by 7 bases, leaving 6 bases between them. The CDR3 loop spans 11 amino acids. Germline CDR1 and CDR2: SNHLY and FYNNEI. CDR3 DNA: TGTGCCAGCAGAGGTCGCGGGGAGCTGTTTTTT. Translated: CASRGRGELFF. The full variable domain, its missing parts supplied by reference TRBV2 and TRBJ2-2, is EPEVTQTPSHQVTQMGQEVILRCVPISNHLYFYWYRQILGQKVEFLVSFYNNEISEKSEIFDDQFSVERPDGSNFTLKIRSTKLEDSAMYFCASRGRGELFFGEGSRLTVL.

V gene TRBV12-3 or TRBV12-4 combines with J gene TRBJ2-6; the D gene is possibly TRBD1 (6 bases). This CDR3 comprises 14 residues. The V end lost 8 bases, the J end lost 3 bases, and 11 bases lay between the germline ends. CDR3 amino acids: CASGPRGGANVLTF. The CDR3 nucleotides are TGTGCCAGCGGCCCCAGGGGTGGGGCCAACGTCCTGACTTTC.

This clonotype has a handful of counts. The V and J genes are TRBV2 and TRBJ2-1, with a tentative D call TRBD2 (6 bases). This CDR3 has 16 residues. Germline CDR1 SNHLY, CDR2 FYNNEI. The V and J ends lost 10 bases and 4 bases respectively, with 23 bases between them. This CDR3 reads CAIPSRLSGFYNEQFF. CDR3 DNA: TGTGCCATTCCGAGCCGACTAAGCGGGTTTTACAATGAGCAGTTCTTC.

The chain combines TRBV21-1 with TRBJ2-3. TRBV21-1 constitutes a pseudogene. The CDR3 loop spans 18 amino acids. This CDR3 is CASSKVLEWGSSTDTQYF. CDR3 bases: TGTGCCAGCAGCAAAGTTTTGGAATGGGGATCTAGCACAGATACGCAGTATTTT.

This clonotype has ten or more counts. This chain connects TRBV12-3 or TRBV12-4 to TRBJ2-3; D may be TRBD1 (5 bases). This CDR3 is 12 amino acids long. Trimming shortened V by 3 bases and J by 4 bases, and 5 bases separated the two germline ends. Here the CDR3 reads CASSLTADTQYF. The CDR3 DNA is TGTGCCAGCAGTTTGACAGCAGATACGCAGTATTTT.

The chain combines TRBV6-6 with TRBJ2-7; D is unresolved. The V and J ends lost 7 bases and 5 bases respectively, with 15 bases between them. Germline-derived CDR1 and CDR2 are MNHNY and SVGAGI (reference sequence). The length of the CDR3 is 13 residues. CDR3 in DNA: TGTGCCAGCACCCTACTGGGCGTCCACGAGCAGTACTTC. It specifies CASTLLGVHEQYF.

The rearrangement links TRBV3-1 to TRBJ2-3, with 8 bases identical to TRBD2. This CDR3 spans 16 amino acids. Germline CDR1 is LGHDT and CDR2 is YNNKEL (reference sequence). With 5 bases clipped from V and 3 bases from J, the junction kept 10 bases outside the gene matches. CDR3 residues: CASSRYRAGGTDTQYF. The CDR3 DNA reads as TGTGCCAGCAGCAGATACCGGGCGGGGGGAACAGATACGCAGTATTTT.